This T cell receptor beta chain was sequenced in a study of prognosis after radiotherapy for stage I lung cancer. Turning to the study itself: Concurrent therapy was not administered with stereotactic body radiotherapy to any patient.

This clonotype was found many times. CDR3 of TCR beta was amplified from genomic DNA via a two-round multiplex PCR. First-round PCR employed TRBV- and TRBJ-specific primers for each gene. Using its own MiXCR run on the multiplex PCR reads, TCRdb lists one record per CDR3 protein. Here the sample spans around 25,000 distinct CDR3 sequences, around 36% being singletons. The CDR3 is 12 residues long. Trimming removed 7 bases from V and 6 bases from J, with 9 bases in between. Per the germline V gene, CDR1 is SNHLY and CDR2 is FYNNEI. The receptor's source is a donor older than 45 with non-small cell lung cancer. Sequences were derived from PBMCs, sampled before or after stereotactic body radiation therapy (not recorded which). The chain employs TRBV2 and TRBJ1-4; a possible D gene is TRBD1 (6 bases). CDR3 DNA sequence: TGTGCCAGCACAGGGGACGATGAAAAACTGTTTTTT. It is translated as CASTGDDEKLFF.